Listed below are T cell receptor beta chains from one sample, sequenced in a study of cytomegalovirus exposure and HLA in healthy donors. Libraries were prepared by immunoSEQ multiplex PCR; TCRdb keeps only in-frame clonotypes and omits some of them. The sample lists under 70,000 clones, roughly four fifths occurring once. The sequenced sample was PBMCs. The source of these receptors is a man aged 50 to 60 in good health and CMV-seronegative. Both conserved end residues are part of each CDR3. D genes are given only for firm matches. Only some rows state a clone size, as once, few, many or a class for expanded clones.

NA	NA	TRBV19	TRBJ1-1	TGTGCCAGTACCACCTCGTCTACTCGAGTCCACACTGAAGCTTTCTTT	CASTTSSTRVHTEAFF
NA	NA	TRBV2	TRBJ1-6	TGTGCCAGCATAACAGGGTTGGGATATAGTTCACCCCTCCACTTT	CASITGLGYSSPLHF
NA	TRBD2	TRBV4-3	TRBJ2-7	TGCGCCAGCAGCCAAGAAGGCGGGGGGTCGTTTGAGCAGTACTTC	CASSQEGGGSFEQYF
NA	NA	TRBV5-6	TRBJ2-2	TGTGCCAGCAGGACAAACACCGGGGAGCTGTTTTTT	CASRTNTGELFF
NA	TRBD1	TRBV19	TRBJ1-6	TGTGCCAGTAGTCTCGGGGACAGGGAAGATTCACCCCTCCACTTT	CASSLGDREDSPLHF
NA	TRBD1	TRBV7-3	TRBJ1-1	TGTGCCAGCAGCTCTCGACAGGGCAAGAACACTGAAGCTTTCTTT	CASSSRQGKNTEAFF
NA	TRBD1	TRBV11-3	TRBJ2-1	TGTGCCAGCAGCCCGGACAGGGATTTCGATGAGCAGTTCTTC	CASSPDRDFDEQFF
NA	NA	TRBV10-2	TRBJ2-7	TGCGCCAGCAGTCCAGACACGTTCGGCAGAAGGTTC	CASSPDTFGRRF
NA	NA	TRBV2	TRBJ2-2	TGTGCCAGCAGTCTTCCCCCGGGGGAGCTGTTTTTT	CASSLPPGELFF
NA	NA	TRBV6-4	TRBJ2-2	TGTGCCAGCAGTGAACAGTATCCGAACACCGGGGAGCTGTTTTTT	CASSEQYPNTGELFF
NA	TRBD2	TRBV7-2	TRBJ2-1	TGTGCCAGCAGCCAACAGGCGGGGGTACTCTACAATGAGCAGTTCTTC	CASSQQAGVLYNEQFF
NA	NA	TRBV27	TRBJ1-2	TGTGCCAGCAGTCCCCCCGGGACACGTATCCGCTACACCTTC	CASSPPGTRIRYTF
NA	TRBD1	TRBV9	TRBJ2-7	TGTGCCAGCAGCGTAGAGGGGACAGGGGTCCCCTACGAGCAGTACTTC	CASSVEGTGVPYEQYF
few	NA	TRBV28	TRBJ2-7	TGTGCCAGCCAACGGATCAGGGTCCACGAGCAGTACTTC	CASQRIRVHEQYF
NA	TRBD2	TRBV18	TRBJ2-1	TGTGCCAGCGGAAGAGGGCGGGGGGTGAACAATGAGCAGTTCTTC	CASGRGRGVNNEQFF
few	TRBD1	TRBV12-5	TRBJ1-5	TGTGCTAGTGGTTTGGGGGACAGGACCCACGCGCAGCCCCAGCATTTT	CASGLGDRTHAQPQHF
NA	NA	TRBV2	TRBJ1-1	TGTGCCAGCTCTGCAGGTATGAACACTGAAGCTTTCTTT	CASSAGMNTEAFF
NA	TRBD1	TRBV19	TRBJ1-2	TGTGCCAGTACCCGACGGGGAGGACAGGGAATTAACTATGGCTACACCTTC	CASTRRGGQGINYGYTF
NA	TRBD2	TRBV7-6	TRBJ2-1	TGTGCCAGCAGCACCCGCGGGGGGGCGTCCTACAATGAGCAGTTCTTC	CASSTRGGASYNEQFF
once	TRBD1	TRBV5-1	TRBJ2-2	TGCGCCAGCAGCACTGGACAGGGGGCCGGAGGGGAGCTGTTTTTT	CASSTGQGAGGELFF
NA	TRBD2	TRBV19	TRBJ2-7	TGTGCCAGTAGTAACCGGGGAGGGGACGAGCAGTACTTC	CASSNRGGDEQYF
NA	NA	TRBV6-1	TRBJ2-7	TGTGCCAGCAGTGAAGGAGCAGGCCCGAGCTCCTACGAGCAGTACTTC	CASSEGAGPSSYEQYF
NA	TRBD1	TRBV28	TRBJ1-1	TGTGCCAGCAATGGGGACAGTATCTTTTCGTGGACTGAAGCTTTCTTT	CASNGDSIFSWTEAFF
NA	NA	TRBV27	TRBJ2-3	TGTGCCAGCAGTTTAGTCCCGGGTCAAGATACGCAGTATTTT	CASSLVPGQDTQYF
once	TRBD2	TRBV13	TRBJ2-5	TGTGCCAGCAGCTCGCGGACTAGCGGGGGAGGGGAGACCCAGTACTTC	CASSSRTSGGGETQYF
few	TRBD1	TRBV4-1	TRBJ1-6	TGCGCCAGCAGCCAAGTGGACAGGGGATTTATTTCACCCCTCCACTTT	CASSQVDRGFISPLHF
NA	TRBD1	TRBV18	TRBJ1-5	TGTGCCAGCTCAGGTGGACAGGGCAATCAGCCCCAGCATTTT	CASSGGQGNQPQHF
NA	TRBD1	TRBV9	TRBJ2-2	TGTGCCAGCAGCTTAAGGGGGCTTGGGAACACCGGGGAGCTGTTTTTT	CASSLRGLGNTGELFF